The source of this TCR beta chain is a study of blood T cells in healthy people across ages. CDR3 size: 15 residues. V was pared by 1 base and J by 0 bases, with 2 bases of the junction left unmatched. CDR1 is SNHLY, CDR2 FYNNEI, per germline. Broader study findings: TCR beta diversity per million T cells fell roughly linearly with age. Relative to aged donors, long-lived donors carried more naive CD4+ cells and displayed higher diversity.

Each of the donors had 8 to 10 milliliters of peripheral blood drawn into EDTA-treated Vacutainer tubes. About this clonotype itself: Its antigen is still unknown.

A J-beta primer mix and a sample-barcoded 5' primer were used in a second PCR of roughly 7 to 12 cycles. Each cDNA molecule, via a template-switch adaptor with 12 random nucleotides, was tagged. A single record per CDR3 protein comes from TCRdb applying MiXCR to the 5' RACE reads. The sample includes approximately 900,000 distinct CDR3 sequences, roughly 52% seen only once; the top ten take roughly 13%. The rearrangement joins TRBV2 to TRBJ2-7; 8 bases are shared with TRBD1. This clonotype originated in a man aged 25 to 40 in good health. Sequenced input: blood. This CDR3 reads CASSEEDRASYEQYF. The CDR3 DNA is TGTGCCAGCAGTGAAGAGGACAGGGCCTCCTACGAGCAGTACTTC.